This T cell receptor (beta chain) was sequenced for a study of blood T cell repertoires in COVID-19. Study-wide context: COVID-19 samples from acute and convalescent phases originated in the United States, Italy and Spain. Nucleic acid was either cDNA or gDNA, and it came from T cells, B-cell-depleted T cells, or PBMCs.

In this sample, this clone turned up once. Original data processing: Reference gene primer amplification gave estimated nucleated cell counts. The table came from immunoSEQ multiplex PCR; TCRdb's copy has only in-frame clones and leaves some out. For V, J and clone size, that table is used; D and trimming come from the DNA. Among some 270,000 clones, approximately 89% were seen once, and the ten largest hold about 2.9%. No more than 2 weeks before study entry, exposed participants had met a case of COVID-19. Sequencing was performed on PBMCs or T cells enriched from blood (not recorded which). The receptor was derived from a woman aged 35 to 49 who had been exposed to COVID-19.

As DNA, the CDR3 is TGTGCCACCAGTGATCCCTCCCCTAGCGGGAGGACGAACAATGAGCAGTTCTTC. Its translation is CATSDPSPSGRTNNEQFF. The J gene is TRBJ2-1, the V gene TRBV24-1; 11 bases are shared with TRBD2. Unmatched junction bases numbered 11, after V lost 3 bases and J lost 5 bases. Germline V gene lookup returns CDR1 KGHDR and CDR2 SFDVKD. The CDR3 loop spans 18 amino acids.